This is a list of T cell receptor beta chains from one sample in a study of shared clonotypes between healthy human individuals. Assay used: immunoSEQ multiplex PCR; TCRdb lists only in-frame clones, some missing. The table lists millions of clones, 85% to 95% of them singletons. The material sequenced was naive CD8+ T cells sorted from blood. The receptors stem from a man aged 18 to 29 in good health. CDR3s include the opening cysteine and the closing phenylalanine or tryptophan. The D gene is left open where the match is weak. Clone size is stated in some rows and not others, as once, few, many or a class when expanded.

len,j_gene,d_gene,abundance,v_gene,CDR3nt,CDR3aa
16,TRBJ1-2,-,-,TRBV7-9,TGTGCCAGCAGCTTAGCGCTATCGGGCGGCTCCTATGGCTACACCTTC,CASSLALSGGSYGYTF
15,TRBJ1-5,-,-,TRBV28,TGTGCCAGCAGGTGGGATTCCCTTAGCAATCAGCCCCAGCATTTT,CASRWDSLSNQPQHF
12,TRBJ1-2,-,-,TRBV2,TGTGCCAGCAGTGAAGGGGTTCCTGGCTACACCTTC,CASSEGVPGYTF
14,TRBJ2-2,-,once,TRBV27,TGTGCCAGCAGTTTATGGGGTGTGACCGGGGAGCTGTTTTTT,CASSLWGVTGELFF
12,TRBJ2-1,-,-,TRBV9,TGTGCCAGCAGCGTAGGGGAGAATGAGCAGTTCTTC,CASSVGENEQFF
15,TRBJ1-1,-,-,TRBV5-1,TGCGCCAGCAGGTCTAAAACAGGACAGAACACTGAAGCTTTCTTT,CASRSKTGQNTEAFF
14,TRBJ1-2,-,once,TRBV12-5,TGTGCTAGTGGTTTGTGGCAGGGGATCTATGGCTACACCTTC,CASGLWQGIYGYTF
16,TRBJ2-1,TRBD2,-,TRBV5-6,TGTGCCAGCAGCTTGGAGCTAGCGGGGGACTACAATGAGCAGTTCTTC,CASSLELAGDYNEQFF
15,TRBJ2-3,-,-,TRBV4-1,TGCGCCAGCAGCCAAGTCCCCCGTCGAGGAGATACGCAGTATTTT,CASSQVPRRGDTQYF
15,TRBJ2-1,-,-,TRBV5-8,TGTGCCAGCAGCTTGGGGTCGAGCTCCTACAATGAGCAGTTCTTC,CASSLGSSSYNEQFF
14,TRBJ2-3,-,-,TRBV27,TGTGCCAGCAATCCGGGTGGGGGGTCAGATACGCAGTATTTT,CASNPGGGSDTQYF
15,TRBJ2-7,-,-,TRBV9,TGTGCCAGCAGCGTAGCCTCGGGCATCTACTACGAGCAGTACTTC,CASSVASGIYYEQYF
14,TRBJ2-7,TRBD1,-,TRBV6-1,TGTGCCAGCAGCCCCCGGGACAGCCTCTACGAGCAGTACTTC,CASSPRDSLYEQYF
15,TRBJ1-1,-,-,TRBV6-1,TGTGCCAGCAGTGAATTTCGGCAGGGGAACACTGAAGCTTTCTTT,CASSEFRQGNTEAFF
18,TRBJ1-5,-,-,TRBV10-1,TGCGCCAGCAGCCAAAGCCTCGCGGGTTCCCGTAGCAATCAGCCCCAGCATTTT,CASSQSLAGSRSNQPQHF
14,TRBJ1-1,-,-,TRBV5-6,TGTGCCAGCAGCTTGCGAGGAGGGAACACTGAAGCTTTCTTT,CASSLRGGNTEAFF
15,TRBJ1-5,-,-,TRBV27,TGTGCCAGCAGCCTCCTTTCGGCAGGAGGTCAGCCCCAGCATTTT,CASSLLSAGGQPQHF
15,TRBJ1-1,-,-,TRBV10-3,TGTGCCATCAGTAGGGAGCACCGTTTGGACACTGAAGCTTTCTTT,CAISREHRLDTEAFF
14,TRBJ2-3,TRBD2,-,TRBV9,TGTGCCAGCAGCGCAAGCGGGGGGGCCGATACGCAGTATTTT,CASSASGGADTQYF
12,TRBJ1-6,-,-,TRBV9,TGTGCCAGCAGCGTATATGAGCGTCCCCTCCACTTT,CASSVYERPLHF
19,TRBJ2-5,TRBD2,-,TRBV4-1,TGCGCCAGCAGCCAAGAAGGGCTAGCGGGGGGTCACGGGGGAGAGACCCAGTACTTC,CASSQEGLAGGHGGETQYF
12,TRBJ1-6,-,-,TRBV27,TGTGCCAGCAGTTTAGGGGGGTCACCCCTCCACTTT,CASSLGGSPLHF
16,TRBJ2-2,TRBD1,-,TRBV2,TGTGCCAGCAGTCCAGAGGGACAGGTTAACACCGGGGAGCCGTTTTTT,CASSPEGQVNTGEPFF
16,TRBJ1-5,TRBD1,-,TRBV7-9,TGTGCCAGCAGCTTAGCGCTGGCAGGGGGCGGACAGCCCCAGCATTTT,CASSLALAGGGQPQHF
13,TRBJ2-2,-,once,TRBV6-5,TGTGCCAGCAGTTACGGGGTGGGGATGGAGCTGTTTTTT,CASSYGVGMELFF
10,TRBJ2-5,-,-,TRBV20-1,TGCAGTGCAGCTCGGGAGACCCAGTACTTC,CSAARETQYF
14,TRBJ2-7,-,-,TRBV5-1,TGCGCCAGAACGACGGGATATCCCAACTACGAGCAGTACTTC,CARTTGYPNYEQYF
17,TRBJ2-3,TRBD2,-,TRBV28,TGTGCCAGCAGTTTAGATAAGGCGGGGGGGATCACAGATACGCAGTATTTT,CASSLDKAGGITDTQYF
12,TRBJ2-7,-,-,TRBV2,TGTGCCAGCAGTGAATCGGGGTACGAGCAGTACTTC,CASSESGYEQYF
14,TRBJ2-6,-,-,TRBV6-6,TGTGCCAGCAGTTACAGCTCTGGGGCCAACGTCCTGACTTTC,CASSYSSGANVLTF
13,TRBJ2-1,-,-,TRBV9,TGTGCCAGCAGCGGGACGGACTACAATGAGCAGTTCTTC,CASSGTDYNEQFF
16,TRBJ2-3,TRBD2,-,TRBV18,TGTGCCAGCTCACGGCCCGGGACTAGCGGAACCGATACGCAGTATTTT,CASSRPGTSGTDTQYF
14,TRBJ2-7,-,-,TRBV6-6,TGTGCCAGCAGTTACTCGCCGACGATCTCGGAGCAGTACTTC,CASSYSPTISEQYF
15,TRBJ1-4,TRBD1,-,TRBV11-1,TGTGCCAGCAGCTCTAACAGGGGGCTCGGTGAAAAACTGTTTTTT,CASSSNRGLGEKLFF
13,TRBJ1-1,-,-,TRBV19,TGTGCCAGTAGTACAGGTGGTATCTCTGAAGCTTTCTTT,CASSTGGISEAFF
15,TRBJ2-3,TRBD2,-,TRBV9,TGTGCCAGCAGCGGGGACTATGGGAGCACAGATACGCAGTATTTT,CASSGDYGSTDTQYF
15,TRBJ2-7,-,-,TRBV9,TGTGCCAGCAGCGTAGGGGCGGTGAGCTCCTACGAGCAGTACTTC,CASSVGAVSSYEQYF
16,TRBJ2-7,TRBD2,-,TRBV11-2,TGTGCCAGCAGCTTAGGTACGAGCGGGAGTTACTACGAGCAGTACTTC,CASSLGTSGSYYEQYF